This T cell receptor beta chain derives from a study of PD-1 blockade in classical Hodgkin lymphoma. The germline CDR1 and CDR2 sequences are SGHNT and YYREEE (reference sequence). The ends lost 1 base at V and 4 bases at J; junction bases unmatched: 1. The CDR3 contains 16 residues. TCRdb's table, derived via immunoSEQ multiplex PCR, lists solely in-frame clones and lacks some. This sample yields 90,000 to 100,000 clones, of which around 81% are seen a single time; 16% belongs to the top ten. Each patient experienced a relapse that followed autologous stem cell transplantation, and brentuximab vedotin exposure varied.

The gene calls are TRBV5-4 and TRBJ2-2; 13 bases align to TRBD2. The receptor was isolated from a human donor with classical Hodgkin lymphoma. The material was peripheral blood mononuclear cells (PBMCs), obtained before the second cycle of nivolumab. CDR3 sequence (DNA): TGTGCCAGCAGCTTGCGACTAGCGGGAGGCACCGGGGAGCTGTTTTTT. Translated: CASSLRLAGGTGELFF.